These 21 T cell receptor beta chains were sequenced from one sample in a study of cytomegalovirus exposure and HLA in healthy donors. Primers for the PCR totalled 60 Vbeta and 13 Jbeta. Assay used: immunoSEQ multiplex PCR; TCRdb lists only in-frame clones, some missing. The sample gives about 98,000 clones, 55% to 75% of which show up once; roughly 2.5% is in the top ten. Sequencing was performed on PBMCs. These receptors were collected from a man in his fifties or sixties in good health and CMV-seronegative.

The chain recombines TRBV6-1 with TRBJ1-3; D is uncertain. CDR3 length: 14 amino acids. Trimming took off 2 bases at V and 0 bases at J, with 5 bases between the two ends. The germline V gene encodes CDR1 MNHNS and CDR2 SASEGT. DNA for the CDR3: TGTGCCAGCAGTGAAACTCTCTCTGGAAACACCATATATTTT. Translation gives CASSETLSGNTIYF.

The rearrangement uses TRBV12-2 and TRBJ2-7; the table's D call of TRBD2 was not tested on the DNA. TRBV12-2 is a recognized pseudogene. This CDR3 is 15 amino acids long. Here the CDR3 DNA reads TGTGCAAGTCGCTACCCTAGCGGGGGATACTACGAGCAGTACTTC. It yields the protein CASRYPSGGYYEQYF.

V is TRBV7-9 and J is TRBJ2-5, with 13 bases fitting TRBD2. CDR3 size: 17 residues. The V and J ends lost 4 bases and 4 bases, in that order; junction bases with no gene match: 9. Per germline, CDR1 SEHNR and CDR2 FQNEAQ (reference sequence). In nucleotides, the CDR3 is TGTGCCAGCAGCTCCGGACTAGCGGGAGTGGGGCCAGAGACCCAGTACTTC. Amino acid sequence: CASSSGLAGVGPETQYF.

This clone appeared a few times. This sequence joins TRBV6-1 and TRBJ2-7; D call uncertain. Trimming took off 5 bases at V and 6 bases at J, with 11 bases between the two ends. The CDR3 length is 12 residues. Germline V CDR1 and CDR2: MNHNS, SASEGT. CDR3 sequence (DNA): TGTGCCAGCAGTCCCACACAGACCGAGCAGTACTTC. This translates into CASSPTQTEQYF.

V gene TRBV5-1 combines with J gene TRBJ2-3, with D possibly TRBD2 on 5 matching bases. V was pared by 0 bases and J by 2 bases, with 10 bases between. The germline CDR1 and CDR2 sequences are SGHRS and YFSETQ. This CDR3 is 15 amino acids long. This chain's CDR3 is CASSLVLALTDTQYF. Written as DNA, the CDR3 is TGCGCCAGCAGCTTGGTCCTAGCTCTCACAGATACGCAGTATTTT. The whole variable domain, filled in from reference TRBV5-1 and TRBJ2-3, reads KAGVTQTPRYLIKTRGQQVTLSCSPISGHRSVSWYQQTPGQGLQFLFEYFSETQRNKGNFPGRFSGRQFSNSRSEMNVSTLELGDSALYLCASSLVLALTDTQYFGPGTRLTVL.

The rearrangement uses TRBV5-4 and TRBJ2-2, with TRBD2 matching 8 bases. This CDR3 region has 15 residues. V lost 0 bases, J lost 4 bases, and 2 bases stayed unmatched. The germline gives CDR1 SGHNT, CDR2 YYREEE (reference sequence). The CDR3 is CASSLGGTSTGELFF. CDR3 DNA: TGTGCCAGCAGCTTGGGAGGGACTAGCACCGGGGAGCTGTTTTTT.

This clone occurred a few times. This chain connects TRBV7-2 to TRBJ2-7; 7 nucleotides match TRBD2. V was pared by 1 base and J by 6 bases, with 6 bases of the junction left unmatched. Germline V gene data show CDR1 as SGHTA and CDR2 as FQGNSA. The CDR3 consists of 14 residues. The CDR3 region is CASSLGGGGSEQYF. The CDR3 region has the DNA TGTGCCAGCAGCTTAGGGGGCGGGGGTAGCGAGCAGTACTTC.

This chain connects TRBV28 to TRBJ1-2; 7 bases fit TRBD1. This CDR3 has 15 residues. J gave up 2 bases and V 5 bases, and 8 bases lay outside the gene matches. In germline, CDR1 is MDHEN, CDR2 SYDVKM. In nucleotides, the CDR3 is TGTGCCAGCAGTACCAAAATGACAGGGAACTATGGCTACACCTTC. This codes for CASSTKMTGNYGYTF.

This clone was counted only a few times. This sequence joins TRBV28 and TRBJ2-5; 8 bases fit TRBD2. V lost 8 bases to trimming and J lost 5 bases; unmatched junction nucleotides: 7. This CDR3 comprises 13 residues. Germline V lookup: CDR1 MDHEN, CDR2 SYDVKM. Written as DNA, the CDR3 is TGTGCCAGCGGCGCGGGGGGAGCGGAGACCCAGTACTTC. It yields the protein CASGAGGAETQYF. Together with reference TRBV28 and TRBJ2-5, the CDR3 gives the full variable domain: DVKVTQSSRYLVKRTGEKVFLECVQDMDHENMFWYRQDPGLGLRLIYFSYDVKMKEKGDIPEGYSVSREKKERFSLILESASTNQTSMYLCASGAGGAETQYFGPGTRLLVL.

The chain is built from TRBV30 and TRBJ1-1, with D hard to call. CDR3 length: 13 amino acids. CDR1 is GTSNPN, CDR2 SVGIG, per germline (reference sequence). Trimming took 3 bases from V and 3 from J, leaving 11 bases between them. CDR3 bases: TGTGCCTGGAGACTGAGGTCGGACACTGAAGCTTTCTTT. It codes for CAWRLRSDTEAFF.

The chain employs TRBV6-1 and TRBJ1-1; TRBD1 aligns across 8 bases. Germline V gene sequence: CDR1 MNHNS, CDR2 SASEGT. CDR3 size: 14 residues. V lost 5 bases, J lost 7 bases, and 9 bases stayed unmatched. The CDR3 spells CASSIGTGVYEAFF. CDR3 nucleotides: TGTGCCAGCAGTATCGGGACAGGCGTGTATGAAGCTTTCTTT.

The CDR3 nucleotides read TGTGCCAGCAGTTTGGGGACTAGCGGGGTCGAGCAGTACTTC. Its translation is CASSLGTSGVEQYF. The chain is built from TRBV27 and TRBJ2-7, with TRBD2 identical over 13 bases. Germline V CDR1 and CDR2: MNHEY, SMNVEV (reference sequence). Trimming at V came to 3 bases and at J to 6 bases, leaving 2 bases not matched to a gene. This CDR3 is 14 amino acids long.

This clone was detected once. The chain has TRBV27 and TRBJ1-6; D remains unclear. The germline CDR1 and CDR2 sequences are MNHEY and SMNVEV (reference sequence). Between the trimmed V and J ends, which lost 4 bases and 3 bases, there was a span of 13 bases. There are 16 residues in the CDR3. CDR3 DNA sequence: TGTGCCAGCAGTTCGTGGAAGCCAGGCTATAATTCACCCCTCCACTTT. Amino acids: CASSSWKPGYNSPLHF.

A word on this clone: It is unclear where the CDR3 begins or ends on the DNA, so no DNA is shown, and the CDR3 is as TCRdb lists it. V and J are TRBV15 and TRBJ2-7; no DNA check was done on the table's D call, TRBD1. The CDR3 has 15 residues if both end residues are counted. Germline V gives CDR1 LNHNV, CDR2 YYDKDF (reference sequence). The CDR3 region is CATSSLDKATYEQYF.

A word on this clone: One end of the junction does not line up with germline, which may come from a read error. CDR3 protein: CASSSTDHKGSEASF. CDR3 DNA sequence: TGTGCCAGCAGCTCCACTGACCATAAGGGGTCTGAAGCTTCCTTT. This chain links TRBV7-9 with TRBJ1-1; D might be TRBD1 (5 bases). The CDR3 consists of 15 residues. Germline V gene lookup returns CDR1 SEHNR and CDR2 FQNEAQ (reference sequence).

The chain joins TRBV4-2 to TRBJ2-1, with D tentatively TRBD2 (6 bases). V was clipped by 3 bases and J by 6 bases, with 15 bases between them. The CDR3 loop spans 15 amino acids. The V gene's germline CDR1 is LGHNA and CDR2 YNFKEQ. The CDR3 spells CASSQVRGSINEQFF. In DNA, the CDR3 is TGTGCCAGCAGCCAGGTCCGGGGGTCTATCAATGAGCAGTTCTTC.

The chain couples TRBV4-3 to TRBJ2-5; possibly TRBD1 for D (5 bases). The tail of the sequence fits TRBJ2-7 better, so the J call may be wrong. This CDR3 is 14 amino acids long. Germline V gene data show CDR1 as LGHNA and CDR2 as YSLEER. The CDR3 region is CASSQQGWGYEQYF. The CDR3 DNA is TGCGCCAGCAGCCAACAGGGTTGGGGCTACGAGCAGTACTTC.

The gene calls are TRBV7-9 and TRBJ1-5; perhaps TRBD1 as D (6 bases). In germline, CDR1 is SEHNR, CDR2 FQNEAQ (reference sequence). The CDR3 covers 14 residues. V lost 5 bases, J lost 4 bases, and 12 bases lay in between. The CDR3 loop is CASSLTGDNQPQHF. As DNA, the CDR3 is TGTGCCAGCAGCCTGACAGGAGATAATCAGCCCCAGCATTTT.

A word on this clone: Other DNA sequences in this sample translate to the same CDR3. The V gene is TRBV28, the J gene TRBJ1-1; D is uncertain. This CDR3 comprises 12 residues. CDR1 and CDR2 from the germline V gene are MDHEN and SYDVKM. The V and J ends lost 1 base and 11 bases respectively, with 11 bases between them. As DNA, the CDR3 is TGTGCCAGCAGTTTATCAGGACTTGGGGCTTTCTTT. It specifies CASSLSGLGAFF.

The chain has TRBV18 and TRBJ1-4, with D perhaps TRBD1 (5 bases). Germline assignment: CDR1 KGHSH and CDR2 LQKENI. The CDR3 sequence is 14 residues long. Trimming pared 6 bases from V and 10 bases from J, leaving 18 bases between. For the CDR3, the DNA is TGTGCCAGCTCTCCCGGGACTACCAACGGAAAACTGTTTTTT. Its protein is CASSPGTTNGKLFF.

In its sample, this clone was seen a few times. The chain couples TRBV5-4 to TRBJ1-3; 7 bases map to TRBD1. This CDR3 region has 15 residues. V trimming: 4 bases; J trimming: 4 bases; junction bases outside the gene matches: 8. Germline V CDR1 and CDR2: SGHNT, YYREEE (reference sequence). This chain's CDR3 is CASSQNRGEGNTIYF. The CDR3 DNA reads TGTGCCAGCAGCCAGAACAGGGGTGAAGGAAACACCATATATTTT. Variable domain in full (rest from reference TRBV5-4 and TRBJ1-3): ETGVTQSPTHLIKTRGQQVTLRCSSQSGHNTVSWYQQALGQGPQFIFQYYREEENGRGNFPPRFSGLQFPNYSSELNVNALELDDSALYLCASSQNRGEGNTIYFGEGSWLTVV.